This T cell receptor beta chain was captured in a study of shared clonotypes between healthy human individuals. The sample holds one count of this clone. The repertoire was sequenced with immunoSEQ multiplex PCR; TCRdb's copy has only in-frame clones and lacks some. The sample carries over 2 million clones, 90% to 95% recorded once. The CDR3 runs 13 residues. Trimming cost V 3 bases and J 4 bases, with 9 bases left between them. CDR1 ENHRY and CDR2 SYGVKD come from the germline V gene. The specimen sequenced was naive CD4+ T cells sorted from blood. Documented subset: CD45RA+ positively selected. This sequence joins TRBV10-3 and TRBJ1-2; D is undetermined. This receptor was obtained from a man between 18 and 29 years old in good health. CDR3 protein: CAISDERRYGYTF. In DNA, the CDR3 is TGTGCCATCAGTGATGAGCGACGCTATGGCTACACCTTC.